A selection of T cell receptor beta chains follows, all from one sample in a study of blood T cell repertoires in COVID-19. Assay used: immunoSEQ multiplex PCR; TCRdb lists only in-frame clones, some missing. The sample consists of about 150,000 clones, around 86% of them appearing once. The specimen was PBMCs or T cells enriched from blood (not recorded which). These receptors were obtained from a man in his forties or fifties who had recovered from COVID-19. Both conserved end residues are part of each CDR3. A D gene is named only where the DNA matches it firmly. The size field is filled for only some rows; it gives once, few, many or a size class.

>TRBV2|TRBD1|-|TRBJ2-3
CASRSQGLSTDTQYF
TGTGCCAGCAGATCACAGGGGTTGAGCACAGATACGCAGTATTTT
>TRBV9|-|once|TRBJ1-5
CASSVGLDRNQPQHF
TGTGCCAGCAGCGTCGGGCTTGACAGGAATCAGCCCCAGCATTTT
>TRBV1|-|-|TRBJ2-1
CTSSQDETSGWNEQFF
TGCACCAGCAGCCAAGATGAGACTAGTGGATGGAATGAGCAGTTCTTC
>TRBV19|-|-|TRBJ1-5
CASKLTANQPQHF
TGTGCCAGTAAATTGACAGCCAATCAGCCCCAGCATTTT
>TRBV7-2|-|once|TRBJ1-4
CASSPSQATNEKLFF
TGTGCCAGCAGCCCAAGCCAGGCAACTAATGAAAAACTGTTTTTT
>TRBV2|-|-|TRBJ1-2
CASRQDGENYGYTF
TGTGCCAGCAGACAGGACGGAGAAAATTATGGCTACACCTTC
>TRBV6-5|-|-|TRBJ1-2
CASLSEAYGYTF
TGTGCCAGCCTTTCCGAAGCCTATGGCTACACCTTC
>TRBV3-1/TRBV3-2|TRBD1|-|TRBJ1-5
CASGTGDQPQHF
TGTGCCAGCGGGACAGGTGATCAGCCCCAGCATTTT
>TRBV18|-|once|TRBJ2-2
CASSLETANTGELFF
TGTGCCAGCTCACTGGAGACGGCGAACACCGGGGAGCTGTTTTTT
>TRBV2|TRBD2|few|TRBJ2-5
CASSGLAGPQETQYF
TGTGCCAGCAGTGGGCTAGCGGGACCTCAAGAGACCCAGTACTTC
>TRBV24-1|TRBD1|-|TRBJ2-5
CATSERDRVKTQYF
TGTGCCACCAGTGAGAGGGACAGGGTTAAGACCCAGTACTTC
>TRBV7-9|-|-|TRBJ1-3
CASSPQGLSGNTIYF
TGTGCCAGCAGCCCCCAGGGTCTCTCTGGAAACACCATATATTTT
>TRBV7-2|TRBD2|-|TRBJ2-7
CASSTLAGAYEQYF
TGTGCCAGCAGCACGCTAGCGGGAGCCTACGAGCAGTACTTC
>TRBV27|-|-|TRBJ1-3
CASSPRSGNTIYF
TGTGCCAGCAGTCCCCGCTCTGGAAACACCATATATTTT
>TRBV19|-|-|TRBJ1-5
CASSTQLGAHQPQHF
TGTGCCAGTAGTACCCAACTGGGGGCGCATCAGCCCCAGCATTTT
>TRBV5-1|TRBD2|few|TRBJ2-5
CASSPGTSGANPQETQYF
TGCGCCAGCAGCCCCGGGACTAGCGGGGCCAATCCTCAAGAGACCCAGTACTTC
>TRBV13|-|once|TRBJ1-1
CASSLAGGPRGDTEAFF
TGTGCCAGCAGCTTAGCTGGGGGTCCGCGGGGAGACACTGAAGCTTTCTTT
>TRBV5-1|-|once|TRBJ2-3
CASSFQVSTDTQYF
TGCGCCAGCAGCTTTCAGGTTAGCACAGATACGCAGTATTTT
>TRBV27|-|once|TRBJ2-5
CASSFQGLETQYF
TGTGCCAGCAGTTTTCAGGGGTTGGAGACCCAGTACTTC
>TRBV28|-|once|TRBJ1-5
CASKVGGNSNQPQHF
TGTGCCAGCAAGGTCGGGGGAAATAGCAATCAGCCCCAGCATTTT
>TRBV6-1|-|few|TRBJ1-1
CASSDPVGPGENTEAFF
TGTGCCAGCAGTGACCCCGTCGGGCCAGGGGAGAACACTGAAGCTTTCTTT
>TRBV12-3/TRBV12-4|-|-|TRBJ1-1
CASRYAAAGAFF
TGTGCCAGCAGATACGCGGCAGCCGGAGCTTTCTTT
>TRBV7-6|TRBD1|-|TRBJ1-4
CASSPRRAGGDEKLFF
TGTGCCAGCAGCCCCCGGAGGGCAGGGGGCGATGAAAAACTGTTTTTT
>TRBV5-4|TRBD1|-|TRBJ2-1
CASSLRTGQGYNEQFF
TGTGCCAGCAGCTTGAGAACGGGACAGGGCTACAATGAGCAGTTCTTC
>TRBV7-2|-|-|TRBJ2-3
CASSLDGAGRAQYF
TGTGCCAGCAGCTTAGATGGTGCGGGAAGGGCGCAGTATTTT
>TRBV6-5|-|once|TRBJ1-2
CASSSTGGTYRGYTF
TGTGCCAGCAGCTCCACCGGTGGGACATATCGTGGCTACACCTTC
>TRBV3-1/TRBV3-2|-|-|TRBJ1-1
CASSQQRGRGQNTEAFF
TGTGCCAGCAGTCAGCAAAGGGGACGGGGACAGAACACTGAAGCTTTCTTT
>TRBV2|-|-|TRBJ1-2
CASSVYRQGSRGYTF
TGTGCCAGCAGTGTATATAGGCAGGGGAGTCGAGGCTACACCTTC
>TRBV15|-|-|TRBJ1-1
CATSREAGLNTEAFF
TGTGCCACCAGCAGAGAGGCAGGCTTGAACACTGAAGCTTTCTTT
>TRBV7-2|TRBD1|-|TRBJ1-4
CASRPGTGSGWGEKLFF
TGTGCCAGCAGGCCCGGGACAGGGTCCGGGTGGGGTGAAAAACTGTTTTTT
>TRBV5-4|-|-|TRBJ2-7
CASSFAGLEREQYF
TGTGCCAGCAGCTTCGCAGGGTTGGAACGCGAGCAGTACTTC
>TRBV9|TRBD1|-|TRBJ1-2
CASSVGQGLDYGYTF
TGTGCCAGCAGCGTAGGACAGGGGCTGGACTATGGCTACACCTTC
>TRBV6-5|-|-|TRBJ2-5
CASSYSIARGETQYF
TGTGCCAGCAGTTACTCGATAGCCAGGGGAGAGACCCAGTACTTC
>TRBV3-1/TRBV3-2|-|-|TRBJ2-5
CASSQEFGEETQYF
TGTGCCAGCAGCCAAGAGTTCGGAGAAGAGACCCAGTACTTC
>TRBV5-5|TRBD1|-|TRBJ1-2
CASSFITVNRGSYGYTF
TGTGCCAGCAGCTTCATAACGGTAAACAGGGGCAGCTATGGCTACACCTTC
>TRBV7-2|-|-|TRBJ1-2
CASSFAGTTRGYTF
TGTGCCAGCAGTTTTGCCGGGACAACAAGAGGCTACACCTTC
>TRBV4-3|TRBD1|-|TRBJ1-1
CASSHRTGTEAFF
TGCGCCAGCAGCCACCGGACAGGGACTGAAGCTTTCTTT
>TRBV24-1|-|-|TRBJ1-1
CATSDGRAAFF
TGTGCCACCAGTGATGGGAGGGCGGCTTTCTTT
>TRBV9|-|-|TRBJ2-2
CASSDEVAGELFF
TGTGCCAGCAGCGACGAGGTGGCCGGGGAGCTGTTTTTT
>TRBV30|-|-|TRBJ1-1
CANRLGGFTEAFF
TGTGCCAACCGTCTGGGGGGATTCACTGAAGCTTTCTTT
>TRBV10-1|-|-|TRBJ2-6
CASSESSGFRSGANVLTF
TGCGCCAGCAGTGAGTCGTCAGGATTTCGGTCTGGGGCCAACGTCCTGACTTTC